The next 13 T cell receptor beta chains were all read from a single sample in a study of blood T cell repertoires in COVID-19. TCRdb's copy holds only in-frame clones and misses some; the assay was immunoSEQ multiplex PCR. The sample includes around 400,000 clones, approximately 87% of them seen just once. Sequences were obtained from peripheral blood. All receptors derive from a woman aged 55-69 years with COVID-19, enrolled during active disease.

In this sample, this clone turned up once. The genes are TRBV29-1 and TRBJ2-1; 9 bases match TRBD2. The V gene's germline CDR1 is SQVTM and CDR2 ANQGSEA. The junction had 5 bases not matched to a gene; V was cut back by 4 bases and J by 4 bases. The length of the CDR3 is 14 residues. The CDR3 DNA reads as TGCAGCGTTGGCGGGGGGGCGGAATACAATGAGCAGTTCTTC. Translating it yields CSVGGGAEYNEQFF.

For the CDR3, the DNA is TGCGCCAGCAGCTTGGACAGCAAAGGCTATGGCTACACCTTC. It specifies CASSLDSKGYGYTF. The V and J genes are TRBV5-1 and TRBJ1-2; D is undetermined. With 0 bases removed from V and 4 bases from J, the gap between germline ends came to 10 bases. The germline CDR1 and CDR2 sequences are SGHRS and YFSETQ. There are 14 residues in the CDR3. Combining the CDR3 with reference TRBV5-1 and TRBJ1-2 gives the whole variable domain KAGVTQTPRYLIKTRGQQVTLSCSPISGHRSVSWYQQTPGQGLQFLFEYFSETQRNKGNFPGRFSGRQFSNSRSEMNVSTLELGDSALYLCASSLDSKGYGYTFGSGTRLTVV.

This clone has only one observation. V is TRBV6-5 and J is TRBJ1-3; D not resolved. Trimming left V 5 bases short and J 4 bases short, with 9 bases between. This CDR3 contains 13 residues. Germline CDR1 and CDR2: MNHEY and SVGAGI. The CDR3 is CASSLESGNTIYF. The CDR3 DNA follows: TGTGCCAGCAGTCTCGAAAGCGGAAACACCATATATTTT.

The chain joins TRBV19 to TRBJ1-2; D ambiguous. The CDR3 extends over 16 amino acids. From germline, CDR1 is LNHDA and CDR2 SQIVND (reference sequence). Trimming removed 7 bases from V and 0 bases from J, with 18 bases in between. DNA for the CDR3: TGTGCCAGTACCCGCTCTGGCGGAAAAGCTAACTATGGCTACACCTTC. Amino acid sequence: CASTRSGGKANYGYTF.

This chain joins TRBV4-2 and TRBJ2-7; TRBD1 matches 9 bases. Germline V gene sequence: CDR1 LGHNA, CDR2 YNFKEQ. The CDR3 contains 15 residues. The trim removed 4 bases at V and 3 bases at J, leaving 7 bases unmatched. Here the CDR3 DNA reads TGTGCCAGCAGCCGTCAAGGGACAGGGAACTACGAGCAGTACTTC. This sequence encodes CASSRQGTGNYEQYF.

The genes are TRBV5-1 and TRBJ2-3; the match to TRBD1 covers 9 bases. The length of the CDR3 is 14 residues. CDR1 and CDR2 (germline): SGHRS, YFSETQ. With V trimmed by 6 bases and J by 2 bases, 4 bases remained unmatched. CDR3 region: CASNGQGSTDTQYF. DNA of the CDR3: TGCGCCAGCAACGGACAGGGGTCCACAGATACGCAGTATTTT.

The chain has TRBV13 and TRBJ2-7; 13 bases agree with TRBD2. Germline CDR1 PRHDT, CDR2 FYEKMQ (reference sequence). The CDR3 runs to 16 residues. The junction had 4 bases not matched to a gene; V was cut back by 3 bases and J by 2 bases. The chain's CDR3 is CASSLVGTSGAYEQYF. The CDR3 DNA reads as TGTGCCAGCAGCTTGGTCGGGACTAGCGGGGCCTACGAGCAGTACTTC.

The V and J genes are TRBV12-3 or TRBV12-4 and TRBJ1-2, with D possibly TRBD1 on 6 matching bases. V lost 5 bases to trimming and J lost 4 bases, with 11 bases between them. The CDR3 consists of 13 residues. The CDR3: CASSTDRSYGYTF. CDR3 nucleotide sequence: TGTGCCAGCAGTACCGACAGGTCCTATGGCTACACCTTC.

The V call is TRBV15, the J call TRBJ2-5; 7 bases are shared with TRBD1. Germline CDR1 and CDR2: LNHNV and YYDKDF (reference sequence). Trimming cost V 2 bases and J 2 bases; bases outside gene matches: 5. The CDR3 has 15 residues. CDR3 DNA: TGTGCCACCAGCAGACCTTTGACAGGGCAAGAGACCCAGTACTTC. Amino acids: CATSRPLTGQETQYF.

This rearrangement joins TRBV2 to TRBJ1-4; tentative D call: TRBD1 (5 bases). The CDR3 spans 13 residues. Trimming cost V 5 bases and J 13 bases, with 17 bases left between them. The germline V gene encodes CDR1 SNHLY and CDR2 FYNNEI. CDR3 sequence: CASSPQGRITLFF. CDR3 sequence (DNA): TGTGCCAGCAGTCCCCAGGGCCGTATAACACTGTTTTTT. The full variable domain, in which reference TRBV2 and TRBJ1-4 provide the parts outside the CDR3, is EPEVTQTPSHQVTQMGQEVILRCVPISNHLYFYWYRQILGQKVEFLVSFYNNEISEKSEIFDDQFSVERPDGSNFTLKIRSTKLEDSAMYFCASSPQGRITLFFGSGTQLSVL.

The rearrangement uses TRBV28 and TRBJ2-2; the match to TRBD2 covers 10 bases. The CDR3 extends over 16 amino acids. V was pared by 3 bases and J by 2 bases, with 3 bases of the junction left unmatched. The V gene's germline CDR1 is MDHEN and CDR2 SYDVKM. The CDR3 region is CASSFSGGPNTGELFF. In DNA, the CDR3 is TGTGCCAGCAGTTTTAGCGGGGGGCCAAACACCGGGGAGCTGTTTTTT.

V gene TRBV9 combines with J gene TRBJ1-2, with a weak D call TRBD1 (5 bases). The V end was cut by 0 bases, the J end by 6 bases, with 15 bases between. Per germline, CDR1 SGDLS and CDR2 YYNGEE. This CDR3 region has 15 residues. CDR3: CASSVASGGIDGYTF. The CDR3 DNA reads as TGTGCCAGCAGCGTAGCTAGCGGGGGGATCGATGGCTACACCTTC.

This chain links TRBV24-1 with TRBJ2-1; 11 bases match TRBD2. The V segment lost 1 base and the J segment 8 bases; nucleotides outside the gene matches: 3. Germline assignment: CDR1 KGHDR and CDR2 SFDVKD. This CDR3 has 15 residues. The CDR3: CATSDLTSGGYEQFF. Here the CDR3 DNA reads TGTGCCACCAGTGATTTAACTAGCGGGGGTTATGAGCAGTTCTTC.